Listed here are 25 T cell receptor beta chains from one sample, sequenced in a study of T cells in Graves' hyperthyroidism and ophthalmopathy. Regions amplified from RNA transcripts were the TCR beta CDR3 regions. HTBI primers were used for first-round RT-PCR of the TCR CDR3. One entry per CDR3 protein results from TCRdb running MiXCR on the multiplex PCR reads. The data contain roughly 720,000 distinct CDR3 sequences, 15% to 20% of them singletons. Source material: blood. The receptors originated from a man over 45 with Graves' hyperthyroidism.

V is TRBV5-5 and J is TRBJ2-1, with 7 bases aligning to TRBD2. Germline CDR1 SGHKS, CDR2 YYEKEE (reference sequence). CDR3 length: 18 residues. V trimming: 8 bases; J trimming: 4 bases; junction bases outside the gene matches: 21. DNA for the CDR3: TGTGCCAGTAGTCCCGGGGGTGTCCGGGACTACCCTTACAATGAGCAGTTCTTC. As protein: CASSPGGVRDYPYNEQFF.

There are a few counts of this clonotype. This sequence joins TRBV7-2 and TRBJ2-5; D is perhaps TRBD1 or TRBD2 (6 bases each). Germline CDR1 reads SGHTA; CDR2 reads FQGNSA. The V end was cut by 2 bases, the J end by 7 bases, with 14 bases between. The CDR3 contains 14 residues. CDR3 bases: TGTGCCAGCAGCTTACCCCTCCCGGGGGCGACCCAGTACTTC. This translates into CASSLPLPGATQYF.

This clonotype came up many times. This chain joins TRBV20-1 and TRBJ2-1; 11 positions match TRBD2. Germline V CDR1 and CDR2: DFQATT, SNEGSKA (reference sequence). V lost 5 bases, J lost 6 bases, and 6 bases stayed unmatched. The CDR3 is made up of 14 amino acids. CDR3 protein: CSADGTSGGNEQFF. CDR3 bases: TGCAGTGCTGACGGGACTAGCGGAGGCAATGAGCAGTTCTTC.

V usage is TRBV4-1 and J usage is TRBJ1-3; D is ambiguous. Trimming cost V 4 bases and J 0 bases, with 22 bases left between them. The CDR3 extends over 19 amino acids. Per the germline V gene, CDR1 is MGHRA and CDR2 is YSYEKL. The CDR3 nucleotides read TGCGCCAGCAGCCCAAACGTCAAGCGCCGCGGACCCTCTGGAAACACCATATATTTT. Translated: CASSPNVKRRGPSGNTIYF.

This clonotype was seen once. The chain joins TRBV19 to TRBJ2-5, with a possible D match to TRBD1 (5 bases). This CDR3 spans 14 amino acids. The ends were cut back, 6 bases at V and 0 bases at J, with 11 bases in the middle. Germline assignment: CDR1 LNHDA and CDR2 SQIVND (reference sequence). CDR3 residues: CASSTSGYQETQYF. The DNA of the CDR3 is TGTGCCAGTAGCACTTCAGGGTACCAAGAGACCCAGTACTTC.

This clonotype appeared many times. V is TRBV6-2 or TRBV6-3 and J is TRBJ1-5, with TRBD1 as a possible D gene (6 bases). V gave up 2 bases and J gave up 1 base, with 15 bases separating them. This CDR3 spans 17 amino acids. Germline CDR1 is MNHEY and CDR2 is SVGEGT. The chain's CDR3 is CASSYNKGTGSNQPQHF. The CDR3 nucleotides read TGTGCCAGCAGTTACAATAAGGGAACAGGGAGCAATCAGCCCCAGCATTTT.

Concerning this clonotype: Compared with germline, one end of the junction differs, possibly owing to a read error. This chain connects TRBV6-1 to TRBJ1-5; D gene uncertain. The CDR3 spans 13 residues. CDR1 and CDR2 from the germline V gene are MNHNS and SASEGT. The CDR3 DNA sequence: TGTGCCAGCAGTGGTATGGGCAAGCAGCCCCAGCATTTT. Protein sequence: CASSGMGKQPQHF.

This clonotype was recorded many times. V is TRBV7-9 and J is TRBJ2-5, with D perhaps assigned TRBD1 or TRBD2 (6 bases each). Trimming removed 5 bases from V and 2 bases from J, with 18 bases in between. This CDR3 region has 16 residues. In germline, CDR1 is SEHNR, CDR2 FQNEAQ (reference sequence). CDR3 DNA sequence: TGTGCCAGCAGCCCATCCCCGGGGGCGAAACAAGAGACCCAGTACTTC. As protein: CASSPSPGAKQETQYF.

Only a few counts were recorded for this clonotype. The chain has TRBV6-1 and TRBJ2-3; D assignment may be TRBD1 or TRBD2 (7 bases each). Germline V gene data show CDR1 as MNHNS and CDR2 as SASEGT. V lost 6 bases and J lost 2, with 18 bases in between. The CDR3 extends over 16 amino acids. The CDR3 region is CASSQGGATPTDTQYF. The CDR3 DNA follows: TGTGCCAGCAGCCAGGGGGGGGCGACCCCCACAGATACGCAGTATTTT.

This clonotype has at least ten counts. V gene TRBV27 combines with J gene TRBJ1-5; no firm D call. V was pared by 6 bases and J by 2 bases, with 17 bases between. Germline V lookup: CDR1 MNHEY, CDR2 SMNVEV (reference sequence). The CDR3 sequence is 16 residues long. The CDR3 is CASRPLEGGRNQPQHF. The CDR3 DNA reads TGTGCCAGCAGGCCCTTGGAGGGAGGCCGCAATCAGCCCCAGCATTTT.

For the CDR3, the DNA is TGTGCCAGCAGCACGACAGGGAGCTCCTATAATTCACCCCTCCACTTT. Translated, it gives CASSTTGSSYNSPLHF. The J gene is TRBJ1-6, the V gene TRBV11-2, with 7 bases matching TRBD1. CDR3 length equals 16 residues. Germline assignment: CDR1 SGHAT and CDR2 FQNNGV. V lost 5 bases to trimming and J lost 0 bases; unmatched junction nucleotides: 4.

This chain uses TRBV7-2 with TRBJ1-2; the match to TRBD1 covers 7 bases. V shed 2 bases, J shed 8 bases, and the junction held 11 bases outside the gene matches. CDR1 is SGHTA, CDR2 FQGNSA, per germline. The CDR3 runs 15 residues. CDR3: CASSLTRQGLEGYTF. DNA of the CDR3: TGTGCCAGCAGCTTAACTCGACAGGGCCTTGAAGGCTACACCTTC. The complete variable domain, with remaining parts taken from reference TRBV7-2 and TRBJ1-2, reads GAGVSQSPSNKVTEKGKDVELRCDPISGHTALYWYRQSLGQGLEFLIYFQGNSAPDKSGLPSDRFSAERTGGSVSTLTIQRTQQEDSAVYLCASSLTRQGLEGYTFGSGTRLTVV.

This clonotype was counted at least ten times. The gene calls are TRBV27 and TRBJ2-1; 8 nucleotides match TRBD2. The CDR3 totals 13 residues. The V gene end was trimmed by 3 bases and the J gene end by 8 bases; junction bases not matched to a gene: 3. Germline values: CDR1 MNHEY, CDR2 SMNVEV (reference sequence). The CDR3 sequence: CASSLTGLDEQFF. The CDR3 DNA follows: TGTGCCAGCAGTTTGACGGGACTAGATGAGCAGTTCTTC.

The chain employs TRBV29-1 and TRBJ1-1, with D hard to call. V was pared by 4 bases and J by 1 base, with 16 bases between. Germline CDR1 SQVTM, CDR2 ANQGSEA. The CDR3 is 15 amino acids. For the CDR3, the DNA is TGCAGCGTTGTGTCTGCTGCCGGATGGAACACTGAAGCTTTCTTT. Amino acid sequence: CSVVSAAGWNTEAFF.

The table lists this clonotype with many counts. The CDR3 nucleotides are TGTGCCAGCAGCCTGGCGGGACTAGCGGGGGGGGGGGTTTACAATGAGCAGTTCTTC. Its translation: CASSLAGLAGGGVYNEQFF. The J gene is TRBJ2-1, the V gene TRBV28, with 16 bases aligning to TRBD2. The CDR3 spans 19 residues. The V gene's germline CDR1 is MDHEN and CDR2 SYDVKM. The V and J ends lost 6 bases and 4 bases, in that order; junction bases with no gene match: 12.

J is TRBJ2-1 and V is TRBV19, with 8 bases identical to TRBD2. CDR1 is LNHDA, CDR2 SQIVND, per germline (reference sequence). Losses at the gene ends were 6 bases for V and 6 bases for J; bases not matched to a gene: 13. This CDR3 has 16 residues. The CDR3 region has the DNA TGTGCCAGTAGCACCTGGAGTAGCGGGGTCCTCAATGAGCAGTTCTTC. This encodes CASSTWSSGVLNEQFF.

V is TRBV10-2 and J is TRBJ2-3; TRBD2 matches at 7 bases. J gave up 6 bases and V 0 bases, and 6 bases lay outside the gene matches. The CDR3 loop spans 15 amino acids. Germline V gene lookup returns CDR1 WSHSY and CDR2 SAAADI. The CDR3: CASSESMRESDTQYF. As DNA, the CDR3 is TGCGCCAGCAGTGAGTCGATGCGGGAGTCTGATACGCAGTATTTT.

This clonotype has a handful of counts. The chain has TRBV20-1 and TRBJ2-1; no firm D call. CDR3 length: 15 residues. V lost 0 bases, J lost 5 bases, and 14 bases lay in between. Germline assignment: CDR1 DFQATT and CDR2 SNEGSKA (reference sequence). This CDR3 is CSARDRHREDNEQFF. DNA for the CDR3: TGCAGTGCTAGAGATCGTCACAGAGAAGACAATGAGCAGTTCTTC.

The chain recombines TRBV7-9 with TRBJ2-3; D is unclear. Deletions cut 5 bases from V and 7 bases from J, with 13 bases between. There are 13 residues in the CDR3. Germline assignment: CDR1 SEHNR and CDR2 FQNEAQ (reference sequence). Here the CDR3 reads CASSLDTRNTQYF. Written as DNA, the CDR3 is TGTGCCAGCAGCCTCGACACACGGAATACGCAGTATTTT.

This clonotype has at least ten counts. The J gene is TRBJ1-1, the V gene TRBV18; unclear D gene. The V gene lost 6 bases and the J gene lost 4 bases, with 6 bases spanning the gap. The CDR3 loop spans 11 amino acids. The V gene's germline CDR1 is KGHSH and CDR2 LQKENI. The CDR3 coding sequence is TGTGCCAGCTCCCCTCGCACTGAAGCTTTCTTT. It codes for CASSPRTEAFF.

CDR3 in DNA: TGCGCCAGCAGCTCGTCCAGGGGGCCTAACAATGAGCAGTTCTTC. This gives the protein CASSSSRGPNNEQFF. The chain recombines TRBV10-1 with TRBJ2-1; TRBD1 matches at 8 bases. The CDR3 spans 15 residues. CDR1 and CDR2 from the germline V gene are WNHNN and SYGVQD (reference sequence). V lost 6 bases to trimming and J lost 5 bases; unmatched junction nucleotides: 9.

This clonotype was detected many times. DNA of the CDR3: TGCAGTGCTAGAGACCAAGGACAGGTAGCCTACGAGCAGTACTTC. Amino acid sequence: CSARDQGQVAYEQYF. This sequence joins TRBV20-1 and TRBJ2-7; 7 bases are a match to TRBD1. The J segment lost 2 bases and the V segment lost 0 bases, leaving 7 bases of the junction unmatched. CDR3 length: 15 residues. Germline V gene lookup returns CDR1 DFQATT and CDR2 SNEGSKA (reference sequence).

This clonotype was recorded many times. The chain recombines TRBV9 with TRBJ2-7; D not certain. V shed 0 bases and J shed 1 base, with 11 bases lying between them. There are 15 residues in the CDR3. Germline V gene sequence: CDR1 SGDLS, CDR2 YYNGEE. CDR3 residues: CASSVGAGGSYEQYF. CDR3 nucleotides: TGTGCCAGCAGCGTAGGGGCAGGCGGTTCCTACGAGCAGTACTTC.

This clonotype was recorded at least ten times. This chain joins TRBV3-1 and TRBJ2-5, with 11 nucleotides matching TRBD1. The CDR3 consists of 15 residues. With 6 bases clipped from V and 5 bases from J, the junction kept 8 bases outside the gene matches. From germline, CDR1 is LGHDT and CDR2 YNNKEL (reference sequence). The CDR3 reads CASSQWTGGAETQYF. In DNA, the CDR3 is TGTGCCAGCAGTCAGTGGACAGGGGGCGCGGAGACCCAGTACTTC.

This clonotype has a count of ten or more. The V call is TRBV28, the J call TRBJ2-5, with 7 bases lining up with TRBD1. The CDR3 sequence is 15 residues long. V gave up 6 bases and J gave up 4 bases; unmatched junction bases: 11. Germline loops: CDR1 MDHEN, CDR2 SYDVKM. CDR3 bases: TGTGCCAGCAGACAAACGACAGGGATCGGAGAGACCCAGTACTTC. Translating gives CASRQTTGIGETQYF.